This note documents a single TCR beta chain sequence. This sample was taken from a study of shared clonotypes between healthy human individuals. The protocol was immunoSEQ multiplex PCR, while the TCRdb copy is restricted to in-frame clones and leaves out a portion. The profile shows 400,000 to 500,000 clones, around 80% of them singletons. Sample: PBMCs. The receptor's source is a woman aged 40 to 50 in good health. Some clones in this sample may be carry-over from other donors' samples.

CDR3 region: CASSQWEGALSGNTIYF. CDR3 bases: TGCGCCAGCAGCCAATGGGAGGGGGCTTTGTCTGGAAACACCATATATTTT. This rearrangement joins TRBV4-1 to TRBJ1-3, with 7 bases that match TRBD1. Germline V gene sequence: CDR1 MGHRA, CDR2 YSYEKL. Trimming took 2 bases from V and 1 from J; bases not matched to a gene: 8. The CDR3 is 17 residues long.